Shown below are 24 T cell receptor beta chains from a single sample sequenced in a study of shared clonotypes between healthy human individuals. Repertoires were generated with immunoSEQ multiplex PCR, while TCRdb's copy carries only in-frame clones and drops some. Of some 2.1 million clones in the sample, roughly 95% were seen once. Naive CD8 cells comprised CD45RO-negative, CCR7-positively selected cells, excluding terminally differentiated effector memory CD45RA+ cells. The sequenced sample consisted of naive CD8+ T cells sorted from blood. The receptor source for this set is a man between 18 and 29 years old in good health.

This chain uses TRBV15 with TRBJ1-5; no clear D. CDR1 and CDR2 from the germline V gene are LNHNV and YYDKDF (reference sequence). CDR3 length: 15 amino acids. V was pared by 1 base and J by 3 bases, with 10 bases between. The CDR3 protein is CATSRATETNQPQHF. The CDR3, as DNA: TGTGCCACCAGCAGAGCGACGGAAACCAATCAGCCCCAGCATTTT.

This clone appeared once. The chain links TRBV7-6 to TRBJ2-7; 7 bases match TRBD1. Germline loops: CDR1 SGHVS, CDR2 FNYEAQ. After removal of 0 bases from V and 1 base from J, the junction contained 12 bases not matched to a gene. The CDR3 runs to 18 residues. CDR3 residues: CASSLAQSGGIRSYEQYF. The CDR3, as DNA: TGTGCCAGCAGCTTAGCCCAATCAGGGGGTATTAGGTCCTACGAGCAGTACTTC.

V is TRBV7-9 and J is TRBJ2-5; unclear D gene. The ends were cut back, 5 bases at V and 3 bases at J, with 16 bases in the middle. Germline loops: CDR1 SEHNR, CDR2 FQNEAQ (reference sequence). This CDR3 comprises 15 residues. CDR3 nucleotides: TGTGCCAGCAGCCAAGGTCCCCCCCCGAAAGAGACCCAGTACTTC. The encoded protein is CASSQGPPPKETQYF.

The chain recombines TRBV5-4 with TRBJ2-7; perhaps D is TRBD1 or TRBD2 (5 bases each). V lost 0 bases, J lost 2 bases, and 9 bases lay in between. Germline-derived CDR1 and CDR2 are SGHNT and YYREEE (reference sequence). The CDR3 has 14 amino acids. Written as DNA, the CDR3 is TGTGCCAGCAGCTTGGGGGGGTACACCTACGAGCAGTACTTC. It yields the protein CASSLGGYTYEQYF.

This chain connects TRBV5-1 to TRBJ2-7; TRBD1 might be the D (6 bases). The V gene lost 4 bases and the J gene lost 2 bases, with 25 bases spanning the gap. The CDR3 has 18 amino acids. Germline CDR1 reads SGHRS; CDR2 reads YFSETQ. The CDR3 here is CASSRLGMRQDVTYEQYF. CDR3 nucleotide sequence: TGCGCCAGCAGCCGCCTCGGTATGCGACAGGACGTAACCTACGAGCAGTACTTC.

This chain links TRBV27 with TRBJ2-3; TRBD2 matches at 7 bases. The J segment lost 2 bases and the V segment lost 3 bases, leaving 5 bases of the junction unmatched. The CDR3 spans 15 residues. Germline CDR1 and CDR2: MNHEY and SMNVEV (reference sequence). The CDR3 sequence: CASSLAGDPTDTQYF. CDR3 coding DNA: TGTGCCAGCAGTTTGGCGGGGGACCCCACAGATACGCAGTATTTT.

The V gene is TRBV6-5, the J gene TRBJ2-7; D unresolved. The CDR3 extends over 13 amino acids. V gave up 2 bases and J gave up 3 bases, with 8 bases separating them. The germline CDR1 and CDR2 sequences are MNHEY and SVGAGI. The CDR3, as DNA: TGTGCCAGCAGTTACATGGAAAGCTACGAGCAGTACTTC. This translates into CASSYMESYEQYF.

The CDR3 is CASSPDRETQYF. In DNA form, the CDR3 reads TGTGCCAGCAGCCCCGATCGTGAGACCCAGTACTTC. The chain joins TRBV5-4 to TRBJ2-5, with D unclear. Germline assignment: CDR1 SGHNT and CDR2 YYREEE (reference sequence). This CDR3 spans 12 amino acids. V was trimmed by 4 bases and J by 5 bases, leaving 9 bases between them. Together with reference TRBV5-4 and TRBJ2-5, the CDR3 gives the full variable domain: ETGVTQSPTHLIKTRGQQVTLRCSSQSGHNTVSWYQQALGQGPQFIFQYYREEENGRGNFPPRFSGLQFPNYSSELNVNALELDDSALYLCASSPDRETQYFGPGTRLLVL.

The chain links TRBV6-1 to TRBJ1-1; a weak D match, TRBD1 (5 bases). The germline V gene encodes CDR1 MNHNS and CDR2 SASEGT. The CDR3 is made up of 12 amino acids. V was shortened by 8 bases and J by 1 base, with 8 bases between the two germline ends. CDR3 bases: TGTGCCAGCGGGGGACGGAACACTGAAGCTTTCTTT. It encodes CASGGRNTEAFF.

This chain connects TRBV6-5 to TRBJ2-5; TRBD1 agrees at 12 bases. After removal of 6 bases from V and 5 bases from J, the junction contained 7 bases not matched to a gene. CDR3 length: 15 residues. In germline, CDR1 is MNHEY, CDR2 SVGAGI. Here the CDR3 DNA reads TGTGCCAGCAGCCCCGGGACAGGGGGCCGGGAGACCCAGTACTTC. Its protein product is CASSPGTGGRETQYF.

The chain has TRBV6-6 and TRBJ2-7; 12 bases agree with TRBD1. The V gene's germline CDR1 is MNHNY and CDR2 SVGAGI (reference sequence). The CDR3 has 16 residues. V dropped 6 bases and J dropped 5; count of bases not matched to a gene: 11. The CDR3 reads CASSRSPGQGANEQYF. Written as DNA, the CDR3 is TGTGCCAGCAGCAGATCCCCGGGACAGGGGGCGAACGAGCAGTACTTC.

The chain is built from TRBV2 and TRBJ1-3; 8 bases align to TRBD1. The germline gives CDR1 SNHLY, CDR2 FYNNEI. J lost 4 bases, V lost 5 bases, and 7 bases had no gene match. CDR3 length: 15 residues. This chain's CDR3 is CASSSDRVVGNTIYF. Written as DNA, the CDR3 is TGTGCCAGCAGTTCGGACAGGGTTGTAGGAAACACCATATATTTT.

CDR3 region: CASSLGGPADTQYF. The CDR3 coding sequence is TGTGCCAGCAGTTTAGGGGGGCCCGCAGATACGCAGTATTTT. The chain uses TRBV28 and TRBJ2-3; D possibly matches TRBD1 or TRBD2 (6 bases each). This CDR3 has 14 amino acids. Trimming removed 2 bases at V and 4 bases at J, with 10 bases between. CDR1 and CDR2 (germline): MDHEN, SYDVKM.

This clone has only a few counts. Other DNA sequences in this sample translate to the same CDR3. The chain recombines TRBV27 with TRBJ2-1; 11 positions agree with TRBD2. Germline CDR1 reads MNHEY; CDR2 reads SMNVEV (reference sequence). V shed 6 bases and J 4 bases; nucleotides not matched to a gene: 5. CDR3 size: 15 residues. The CDR3 nucleotides read TGTGCCAGCAGCCCCGGGACTAGCGGTTACAATGAGCAGTTCTTC. The encoded protein is CASSPGTSGYNEQFF.

The rearrangement links TRBV2 to TRBJ2-1; 8 bases map to TRBD1. Trimming took 4 bases from V and 7 from J; bases not matched to a gene: 6. The CDR3 extends over 14 amino acids. CDR1 and CDR2 (germline): SNHLY, FYNNEI. The CDR3 loop reads CASSGTGSGNEQFF. In nucleotides, the CDR3 is TGTGCCAGCAGTGGGACAGGGTCTGGGAATGAGCAGTTCTTC. The full variable domain, in which reference TRBV2 and TRBJ2-1 provide the parts outside the CDR3, is EPEVTQTPSHQVTQMGQEVILRCVPISNHLYFYWYRQILGQKVEFLVSFYNNEISEKSEIFDDQFSVERPDGSNFTLKIRSTKLEDSAMYFCASSGTGSGNEQFFGPGTRLTVL.

The chain is built from TRBV28 and TRBJ1-1; D might be TRBD1 (5 bases). V gave up 5 bases and J gave up 3 bases, with 22 bases separating them. Germline V lookup: CDR1 MDHEN, CDR2 SYDVKM. This CDR3 comprises 17 residues. DNA for the CDR3: TGTGCCAGCAGTCCTATCCCCTGGGGGGGAGGCGACACTGAAGCTTTCTTT. Its translation is CASSPIPWGGGDTEAFF.

Worth noting for this clone: This sample includes further DNA sequences coding for the same CDR3. CDR3 coding DNA: TGCGCCAGCAGCCAAGACTCAGGCTCCTACAATGAGCAGTTCTTC. Translation: CASSQDSGSYNEQFF. The chain combines TRBV4-3 with TRBJ2-1; no reliable D call. V was shortened by 0 bases and J by 0 bases, with 6 bases between the two germline ends. This CDR3 is built from 15 residues. Germline loops: CDR1 LGHNA, CDR2 YSLEER.

The chain couples TRBV4-2 to TRBJ2-5, with 7 bases fitting TRBD2. V lost 0 bases, J lost 14 bases, and 12 bases stayed unmatched. The CDR3 runs 14 residues. Germline V gene sequence: CDR1 LGHNA, CDR2 YNFKEQ. CDR3 in amino acids: CASSQDSPGTKYYF. CDR3 DNA: TGTGCCAGCAGCCAAGACTCCCCCGGGACTAAGTACTACTTC.

The chain links TRBV5-1 to TRBJ2-3; D call uncertain. The CDR3 has 14 residues. The germline CDR1 and CDR2 sequences are SGHRS and YFSETQ. V dropped 0 bases and J dropped 5 bases, with 10 bases sitting between them. As DNA, the CDR3 is TGCGCCAGCAGCTTGGAGGGCTTGGGAGATACGCAGTATTTT. Its translation: CASSLEGLGDTQYF.

This rearrangement joins TRBV11-2 to TRBJ2-1; D gene ambiguous. The CDR3 covers 18 residues. From germline, CDR1 is SGHAT and CDR2 FQNNGV. Trimming removed 3 bases at V and 0 bases at J, with 18 bases between. This CDR3 is CASSFGYSLFSSYNEQFF. Here the CDR3 DNA reads TGTGCCAGCAGCTTTGGTTACAGTCTCTTTAGCTCCTACAATGAGCAGTTCTTC.

Notes on this clone: At the DNA level, this CDR3 is encoded by other sequences in the same sample as well. This chain joins TRBV4-1 and TRBJ2-3; D not certain. V lost 4 bases and J 2 bases, leaving 7 bases between the germline ends. The CDR3 length is 13 residues. Germline assignment: CDR1 MGHRA and CDR2 YSYEKL. CDR3: CASSPLPTDTQYF. As DNA, the CDR3 is TGCGCCAGCAGCCCCCTGCCCACAGATACGCAGTATTTT.

The gene calls are TRBV5-4 and TRBJ1-4, with D possibly TRBD1 on 5 matching bases. The CDR3 runs 13 residues. Trimming removed 7 bases from V and 8 bases from J, with 15 bases in between. Germline V lookup: CDR1 SGHNT, CDR2 YYREEE (reference sequence). The CDR3 loop reads CASGASEGEKLFF. The CDR3 DNA follows: TGTGCCAGCGGCGCCTCCGAGGGGGAAAAACTGTTTTTT.

The chain couples TRBV28 to TRBJ1-6; D gene unclear. Germline CDR1 reads MDHEN; CDR2 reads SYDVKM. Between the trimmed V and J ends, which lost 2 bases and 0 bases, there was a span of 11 bases. The CDR3 has 17 amino acids. CDR3 in amino acids: CASSLGRIDSYNSPLHF. The CDR3 DNA is TGTGCCAGCAGTTTAGGCCGGATCGACTCCTATAATTCACCCCTCCACTTT.

With regard to this clone: One junction end does not reproduce the germline sequence, and a read error may be involved. This sequence joins TRBV5-1 and TRBJ2-7; 7 nucleotides align to TRBD1. The CDR3 has 13 amino acids. Germline V gene data show CDR1 as SGHRS and CDR2 as YFSETQ. The CDR3 DNA reads TGCGCCAGCAGCTTGGCCTTGGGACAGCCCCCGCTCTTC. Its translation: CASSLALGQPPLF.